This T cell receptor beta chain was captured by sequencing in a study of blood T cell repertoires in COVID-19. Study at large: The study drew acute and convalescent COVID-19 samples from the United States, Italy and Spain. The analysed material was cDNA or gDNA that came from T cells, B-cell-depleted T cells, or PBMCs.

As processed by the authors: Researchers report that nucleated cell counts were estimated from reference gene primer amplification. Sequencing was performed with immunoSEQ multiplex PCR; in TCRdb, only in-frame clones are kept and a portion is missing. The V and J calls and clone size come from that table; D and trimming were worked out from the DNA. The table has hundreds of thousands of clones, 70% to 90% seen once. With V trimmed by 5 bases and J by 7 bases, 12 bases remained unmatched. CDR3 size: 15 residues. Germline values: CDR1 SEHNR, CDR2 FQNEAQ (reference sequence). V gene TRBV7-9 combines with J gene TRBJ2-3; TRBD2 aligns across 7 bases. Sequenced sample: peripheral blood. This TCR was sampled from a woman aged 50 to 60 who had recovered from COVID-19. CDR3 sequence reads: CASSPVGGYPYTQYF. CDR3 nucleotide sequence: TGTGCCAGCAGCCCCGTCGGGGGGTATCCATATACGCAGTATTTT.